This passage covers 27 T cell receptor beta chains from one sample sequenced in a study of T cells after yellow fever vaccination. TCRdb reprocessed the 5' RACE reads via MiXCR and lists one record per CDR3 protein. The repertoire holds roughly 85,000 distinct CDR3 sequences, with more than 10% as singletons. The sequenced sample was CD8+ T cells not binding an NS4B(214-222) dextramer, sorted from PBMCs, obtained about 21 days after the first yellow fever vaccination. Receptors originate from a man in his late teens or twenties who received the YFV17D yellow fever vaccine.

This clonotype showed up many times. This chain joins TRBV7-9 and TRBJ2-2; D unclear. Germline values: CDR1 SEHNR, CDR2 FQNEAQ (reference sequence). The CDR3 is 13 amino acids. V lost 3 bases and J 6 bases, leaving 8 bases between the germline ends. DNA for the CDR3: TGTGCCAGCAGCTTTGTGTTATCCGGGGAGCTGTTTTTT. Translating it yields CASSFVLSGELFF.

CDR3 DNA: TGCGCCAGCAGGCACAGGGGGCAGACCGGGGAGCTGTTTTTT. Translated: CASRHRGQTGELFF. This chain connects TRBV4-1 to TRBJ2-2, with 9 bases fitting TRBD1. The germline V gene has CDR1 MGHRA and CDR2 YSYEKL. This CDR3 contains 14 residues. V gave up 6 bases and J gave up 5 bases; unmatched junction bases: 4.

The chain links TRBV4-3 to TRBJ2-2; no reliable D call. In germline, CDR1 is LGHNA, CDR2 YSLEER. Trimming removed 0 bases at V and 8 bases at J, with 10 bases between. This CDR3 is built from 14 residues. The CDR3 DNA is TGCGCCAGCAGCCAAGATGGACGTGCGGGGGAGCTGTTTTTT. Encoded protein: CASSQDGRAGELFF.

This chain joins TRBV29-1 and TRBJ2-3, with D perhaps assigned TRBD1 or TRBD2 (6 bases each). V gave up 5 bases and J gave up 4 bases, with 13 bases separating them. Germline V lookup: CDR1 SQVTM, CDR2 ANQGSEA. This CDR3 region has 13 residues. In DNA form, the CDR3 reads TGCAGCGTTCTGTACAGGGACTCAGATACGCAGTATTTT. Translation: CSVLYRDSDTQYF.

The V gene is TRBV7-6, the J gene TRBJ1-4; D is uncertain. V dropped 2 bases and J dropped 4 bases, with 11 bases sitting between them. The CDR3 is 15 amino acids. The germline CDR1 and CDR2 sequences are SGHVS and FNYEAQ. The CDR3 DNA reads as TGTGCCAGCAGCTTAACCGTTTTGGGTAATGAAAAACTGTTTTTT. Translated: CASSLTVLGNEKLFF. The full variable domain, in which reference TRBV7-6 and TRBJ1-4 provide the parts outside the CDR3, is GAGVSQSPRYKVTKRGQDVALRCDPISGHVSLYWYRQALGQGPEFLTYFNYEAQQDKSGLPNDRFSAERPEGSISTLTIQRTEQRDSAMYRCASSLTVLGNEKLFFGSGTQLSVL.

This clonotype was counted between two and nine times. CDR3 coding DNA: TGTGCCAGCAGACAGGGAGGGAGCAATCAGCCCCAGCATTTT. Amino acids: CASRQGGSNQPQHF. The V gene is TRBV3-1, the J gene TRBJ1-5, with a possible D match to TRBD1 (6 bases). Trimming took off 6 bases at V and 1 base at J, with 10 bases between the two ends. The CDR3 contains 14 residues. In germline, CDR1 is LGHDT, CDR2 YNNKEL (reference sequence). Full variable domain (outside the CDR3, taken from reference TRBV3-1 and TRBJ1-5): DTAVSQTPKYLVTQMGNDKSIKCEQNLGHDTMYWYKQDSKKFLKIMFSYNNKELIINETVPNRFSPKSPDKAHLNLHINSLELGDSAVYFCASRQGGSNQPQHFGDGTRLSIL.

V gene TRBV5-6 combines with J gene TRBJ2-5, with TRBD2 as a possible D gene (5 bases). V was trimmed by 8 bases and J by 1 base, leaving 15 bases between them. Germline V gives CDR1 SGHDT, CDR2 YYEEEE. The CDR3 is made up of 14 amino acids. CDR3 in amino acids: CARGPGLFQETQYF. The CDR3 bases are TGTGCCAGGGGCCCCGGACTCTTCCAAGAGACCCAGTACTTC.

This clonotype was found once. This may stem from a read error, because a much larger clone lies one nucleotide away. V usage is TRBV15 and J usage is TRBJ2-7, with TRBD1 as a possible D gene (5 bases). The CDR3 has 13 residues. The germline V gene encodes CDR1 LNHNV and CDR2 YYDKDF (reference sequence). Trimming left V 0 bases short and J 4 bases short, with 7 bases between. CDR3 sequence (DNA): TGTGCCACCAGCAGAGACCCAGGGTACGAGCAGTACGTC. Translating gives CATSRDPGYEQYV.

The J gene is TRBJ2-7, the V gene TRBV29-1, with 8 bases aligning to TRBD1. Germline-derived CDR1 and CDR2 are SQVTM and ANQGSEA. V shed 7 bases, J shed 0 bases, and the junction held 5 bases outside the gene matches. The CDR3 totals 13 residues. This CDR3 is CSAQGADSYEQYV. The CDR3 region has the DNA TGCAGCGCCCAGGGGGCTGACTCCTACGAGCAGTACGTC.

The gene calls are TRBV4-3 and TRBJ1-5; possible D gene TRBD1, 5 bases. The V gene's germline CDR1 is LGHNA and CDR2 YSLEER. This CDR3 has 15 amino acids. Trimming stripped 0 bases from V and 6 bases from J, with 12 bases between. The CDR3 sequence is CASSQDGPGTQPQHF. The CDR3 DNA is TGCGCCAGCAGCCAAGATGGTCCAGGGACTCAGCCCCAGCATTTT.

V usage is TRBV7-9 and J usage is TRBJ2-3; D call uncertain. The germline V gene encodes CDR1 SEHNR and CDR2 FQNEAQ (reference sequence). This CDR3 is built from 16 residues. The germline V and J ends were trimmed by 4 bases and 0 bases, with 14 bases remaining between them. The CDR3: CASSSANGDSTDTQYF. CDR3 DNA: TGTGCCAGCAGCTCGGCGAACGGAGATAGCACAGATACGCAGTATTTT.

This clonotype has just a few counts. CDR3 loop: CASSHGEGWTGELFF. The CDR3 DNA is TGCGCCAGCAGCCACGGAGAAGGTTGGACCGGGGAGCTGTTTTTT. V usage is TRBV4-3 and J usage is TRBJ2-2; D remains unclear. Germline loops: CDR1 LGHNA, CDR2 YSLEER. Trimming removed 3 bases at V and 5 bases at J, with 13 bases between. The CDR3 contains 15 residues.

The genes are TRBV15 and TRBJ1-1; unclear D gene. The CDR3 sequence is 13 residues long. From germline, CDR1 is LNHNV and CDR2 YYDKDF (reference sequence). The V end was cut by 1 base, the J end by 5 bases, with 8 bases between. The CDR3 spells CATSRVLGTEAFF. CDR3 sequence (DNA): TGTGCCACCAGCAGAGTGCTAGGAACTGAAGCTTTCTTT.

This clonotype was detected a few times. The chain employs TRBV11-3 and TRBJ2-6; 7 nucleotides align to TRBD2. V lost 3 bases to trimming and J lost 2 bases; unmatched junction nucleotides: 1. The CDR3 loop spans 15 amino acids. Germline CDR1 SGHNT, CDR2 YENEEA. CDR3 sequence (DNA): TGTGCCAGCAGCTTCGGGACTACTGGGGCCAACGTCCTGACTTTC. Protein: CASSFGTTGANVLTF.

The sample holds a few counts of this clonotype. The chain uses TRBV7-3 and TRBJ2-5; TRBD1 is a possible D gene (6 bases). V lost 4 bases to trimming and J lost 2 bases, with 14 bases between them. The CDR3 is 15 residues long. The germline V gene encodes CDR1 SGHTA and CDR2 FQGTGA. The CDR3 DNA is TGTGCCAGCAGCTCCATGCCGGGACAACAAGAGACCCAGTACTTC. This gives the protein CASSSMPGQQETQYF.

This sequence joins TRBV25-1 and TRBJ1-1; 7 nucleotides match TRBD1. Germline V gives CDR1 MGHDK, CDR2 SYGVNS. The CDR3 spans 14 residues. Trimming cost V 8 bases and J 3 bases; bases outside gene matches: 9. CDR3 in amino acids: CASGVTGVDTEAFF. The CDR3 coding sequence is TGTGCCAGCGGTGTAACAGGGGTGGACACTGAAGCTTTCTTT. The entire variable domain, with the rest obtained from reference TRBV25-1 and TRBJ1-1, is as follows: EADIYQTPRYLVIGTGKKITLECSQTMGHDKMYWYQQDPGMELHLIHYSYGVNSTEKGDLSSESTVSRIRTEHFPLTLESARPSHTSQYLCASGVTGVDTEAFFGQGTRLTVV.

This clonotype came up a few times. The chain joins TRBV4-1 to TRBJ2-1; TRBD2 is a possible D gene (7 bases). The CDR3 is 16 amino acids. CDR1 is MGHRA and CDR2 is YSYEKL in the germline V gene. Trimming removed 0 bases from V and 7 bases from J, with 16 bases in between. The CDR3 nucleotides read TGCGCCAGCAGCCAAGAGGGGCGGGGGCAATGGAATGAGCAGTTCTTC. It translates to CASSQEGRGQWNEQFF.

The V and J genes are TRBV9 and TRBJ2-7, with D perhaps matching TRBD1 (6 bases). The CDR3 has 12 residues. V shed 4 bases and J shed 6 bases, with 11 bases lying between them. Germline-derived CDR1 and CDR2 are SGDLS and YYNGEE. CDR3 protein: CASSTSRGEQYF. The CDR3 nucleotides read TGTGCCAGCAGCACCAGCAGGGGCGAGCAGTACTTC.

This clonotype was seen a handful of times. This chain uses TRBV3-1 with TRBJ2-1, with TRBD2 matching over 11 bases. The CDR3 loop spans 15 amino acids. In germline, CDR1 is LGHDT, CDR2 YNNKEL (reference sequence). V lost 4 bases to trimming and J lost 6 bases; unmatched junction nucleotides: 5. The DNA of the CDR3 is TGTGCCAGCAGCCTTACTAGCGGGGGCCTCAATGAGCAGTTCTTC. As protein: CASSLTSGGLNEQFF.

This clonotype was seen a handful of times. The rearrangement joins TRBV19 to TRBJ1-2; the D gene is possibly TRBD1 (5 bases). CDR1 LNHDA and CDR2 SQIVND come from the germline V gene (reference sequence). V lost 6 bases and J lost 5, with 25 bases in between. The CDR3 is 17 amino acids. DNA of the CDR3: TGTGCCAGTAGCTATCTGCCGGGGCAGACCGTGGGGTATGGCTACACCTTC. This encodes CASSYLPGQTVGYGYTF.

This clonotype was found a few times. V is TRBV5-6 and J is TRBJ2-5; maybe TRBD2 (5 bases). Germline V gene lookup returns CDR1 SGHDT and CDR2 YYEEEE. The CDR3 has 15 residues. V was clipped by 3 bases and J by 6 bases, with 18 bases between them. CDR3 sequence: CASSSRREGLQTQYF. CDR3 DNA sequence: TGTGCCAGCAGCTCCCGGCGAGAGGGCTTGCAGACCCAGTACTTC.

This clonotype appeared many times. The chain combines TRBV7-3 with TRBJ2-1, with a weak D call TRBD1 (6 bases). Trimming left V 5 bases short and J 0 bases short, with 26 bases between. CDR1 is SGHTA, CDR2 FQGTGA, per germline. The CDR3 has 20 residues. CDR3 sequence reads: CASSTRRLLPRGNSYNEQFF. The CDR3 region has the DNA TGTGCCAGCAGCACCAGACGGTTACTACCCAGGGGAAACTCCTACAATGAGCAGTTCTTC.

This clonotype has a handful of counts. The chain uses TRBV15 and TRBJ1-2, with D perhaps TRBD1 (6 bases). Trimming left V 0 bases short and J 6 bases short, with 14 bases between. Per germline, CDR1 LNHNV and CDR2 YYDKDF (reference sequence). This CDR3 region has 15 residues. This CDR3 reads CATSREGGLLDGYTF. Written as DNA, the CDR3 is TGTGCCACCAGCAGAGAGGGGGGCCTACTGGATGGCTACACCTTC.

This clonotype was seen a few times. This chain joins TRBV6-5 and TRBJ1-1; TRBD1 matches 7 bases. This CDR3 spans 15 amino acids. After removal of 4 bases from V and 8 bases from J, the junction contained 13 bases not matched to a gene. The germline V gene has CDR1 MNHEY and CDR2 SVGAGI. The CDR3 DNA sequence: TGTGCCAGCAGTTTTACGTCGACAGGGTTTGTCGAAGCTTTCTTT. Amino acid sequence: CASSFTSTGFVEAFF.

The gene calls are TRBV15 and TRBJ1-2; TRBD1 matches 10 bases. This CDR3 contains 15 residues. The trim removed 3 bases at V and 6 bases at J, leaving 7 bases unmatched. Germline V gene sequence: CDR1 LNHNV, CDR2 YYDKDF (reference sequence). CDR3 protein: CATSSRDRGLDGYTF. The CDR3 coding sequence is TGTGCCACCAGCAGTCGGGACAGGGGACTGGATGGCTACACCTTC.

The sample holds a few counts of this clonotype. The chain is built from TRBV5-1 and TRBJ2-5; D is possibly TRBD1 (8 bases). Germline V gene sequence: CDR1 SGHRS, CDR2 YFSETQ. The CDR3 loop spans 16 amino acids. The V gene lost 2 bases and the J gene lost 3 bases, with 17 bases spanning the gap. The CDR3 DNA sequence: TGCGCCAGCAGCTTTCGACAGGGGAGGGTGGAAGAGACCCAGTACTTC. Translation gives CASSFRQGRVEETQYF.

This clonotype came up a few times. This chain uses TRBV7-8 with TRBJ1-5, with D unresolved. V lost 0 bases, J lost 3 bases, and 9 bases lay in between. This CDR3 is 15 amino acids long. Germline V CDR1 and CDR2: SGHVS, FQNEAQ. CDR3 region: CASSLAPDFNQPQHF. The CDR3 nucleotides read TGTGCCAGCAGCTTAGCCCCCGATTTCAATCAGCCCCAGCATTTT.